This TCR beta chain was captured in a study of T-cell memory formation after mild COVID-19. The sample holds one count of this clonotype. Using its own MiXCR run on the 5' RACE reads, TCRdb lists one record per CDR3 protein. The sample lists about 440,000 distinct CDR3 sequences, over 15% occurring once. The CDR3 runs 13 residues. Deletions cut 7 bases from V and 6 bases from J, with 15 bases between. Germline CDR1 and CDR2: SQVTM and ANQGSEA. The receptor comes from an adult woman who had mild COVID-19 (a few samples of this study predate the infection). Cell type and time point are not known. The source material was PBMCs or a T cell subset sorted from them (not recorded which). This rearrangement joins TRBV29-1 to TRBJ2-2; weak D call: TRBD2 (6 bases). The CDR3 sequence is CSAMTSGAGELFF. The CDR3 DNA sequence: TGCAGCGCCATGACTAGTGGGGCCGGGGAGCTGTTTTTT.